The sequence of this T cell receptor (beta chain) was determined in a study of cytomegalovirus exposure and HLA in healthy donors. Germline CDR1 SGHNT, CDR2 YENEEA. This CDR3 has 13 amino acids. V dropped 5 bases and J dropped 3 bases, with 11 bases sitting between them. Some clones are missing from TCRdb's copy, which holds only in-frame ones; the method was immunoSEQ multiplex PCR. Among about 92,000 clones listed, around 93% were seen once. This clone turned up a few times. The rearrangement links TRBV11-3 to TRBJ2-7; possible D gene TRBD1, 6 bases. Input material: PBMCs. The source of this sequence is a woman in her twenties or thirties in good health and CMV-seropositive. The chain's CDR3 is CASSGRGDYEQYF. CDR3 sequence (DNA): TGTGCCAGCAGCGGCAGGGGCGACTACGAGCAGTACTTC.